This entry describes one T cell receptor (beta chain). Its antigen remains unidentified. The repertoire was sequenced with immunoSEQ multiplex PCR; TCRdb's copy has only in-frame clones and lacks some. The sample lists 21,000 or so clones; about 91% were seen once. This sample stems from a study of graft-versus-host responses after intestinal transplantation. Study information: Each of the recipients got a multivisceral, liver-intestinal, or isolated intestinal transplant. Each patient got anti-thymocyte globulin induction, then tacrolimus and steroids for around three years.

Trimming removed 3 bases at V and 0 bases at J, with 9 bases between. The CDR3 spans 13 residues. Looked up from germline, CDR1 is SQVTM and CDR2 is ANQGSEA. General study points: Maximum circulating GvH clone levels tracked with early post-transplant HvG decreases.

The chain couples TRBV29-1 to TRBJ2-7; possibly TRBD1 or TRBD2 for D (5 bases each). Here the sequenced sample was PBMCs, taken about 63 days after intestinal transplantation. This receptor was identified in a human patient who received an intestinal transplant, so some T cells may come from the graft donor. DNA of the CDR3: TGCAGCGTTGATGGGGGAACCTCCTACGAGCAGTACTTC. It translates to CSVDGGTSYEQYF.